This T cell receptor (beta chain) was sequenced in a study of neurological immune-mediated disorders. Time point defined: longitudinal time-point 1 (baseline). This clonotype was observed many times. Synthesis of cDNA used 5'RACE (with 10-nucleotide random UMIs). A single run covered 15-18 subjects with over 180 million TCR-beta sequences. TCRdb ran MiXCR on the 5' RACE reads and lists one entry per CDR3 protein. The sample lists about 71,000 distinct CDR3 sequences, roughly an eighth occurring once. This CDR3 comprises 14 residues. The V gene end was trimmed by 4 bases and the J gene end by 4 bases; junction bases not matched to a gene: 10. Germline V gene sequence: CDR1 DFQATT, CDR2 SNEGSKA (reference sequence).

The rearrangement links TRBV20-1 to TRBJ2-7, with 7 bases aligning to TRBD1. The sequenced material came from PBMCs. The clonotype comes from a female donor with HTLV-1-associated myelopathy (HAM/TSP). The CDR3 DNA sequence: TGCAGTGCTATTATTCCAGGGGGTACGTACGAGCAGTACTTC. This encodes CSAIIPGGTYEQYF.